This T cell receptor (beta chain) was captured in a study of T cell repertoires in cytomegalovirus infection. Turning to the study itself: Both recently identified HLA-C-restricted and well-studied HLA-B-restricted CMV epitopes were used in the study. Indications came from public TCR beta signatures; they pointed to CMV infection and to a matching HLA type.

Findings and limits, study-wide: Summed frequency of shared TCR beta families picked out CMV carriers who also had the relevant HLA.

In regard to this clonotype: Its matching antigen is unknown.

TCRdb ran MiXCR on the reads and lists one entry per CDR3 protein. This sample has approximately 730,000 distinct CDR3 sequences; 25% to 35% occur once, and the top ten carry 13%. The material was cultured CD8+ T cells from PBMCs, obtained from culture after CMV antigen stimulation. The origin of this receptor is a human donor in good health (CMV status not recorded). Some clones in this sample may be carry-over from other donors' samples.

CDR3: CATRTNTEAFF. CDR3 DNA sequence: TGTGCCACCCGCACGAACACTGAAGCTTTCTTT. The V call is TRBV15, the J call TRBJ1-1, with D unresolved. This CDR3 comprises 11 residues. CDR1 and CDR2 from the germline V gene are LNHNV and YYDKDF (reference sequence). V lost 8 bases and J lost 1, with 5 bases in between.